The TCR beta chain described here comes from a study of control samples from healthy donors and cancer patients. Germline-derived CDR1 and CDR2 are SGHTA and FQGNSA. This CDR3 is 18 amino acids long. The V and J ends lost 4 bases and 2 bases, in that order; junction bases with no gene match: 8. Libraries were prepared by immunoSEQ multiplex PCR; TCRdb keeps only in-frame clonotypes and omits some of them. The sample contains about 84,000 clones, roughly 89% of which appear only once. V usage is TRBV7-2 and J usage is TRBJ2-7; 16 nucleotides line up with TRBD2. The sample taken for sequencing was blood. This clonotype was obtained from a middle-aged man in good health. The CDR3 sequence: CASSSQSGLAGGAYEQYF. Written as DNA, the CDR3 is TGTGCCAGCAGCTCACAGTCGGGACTAGCGGGGGGGGCCTACGAGCAGTACTTC.